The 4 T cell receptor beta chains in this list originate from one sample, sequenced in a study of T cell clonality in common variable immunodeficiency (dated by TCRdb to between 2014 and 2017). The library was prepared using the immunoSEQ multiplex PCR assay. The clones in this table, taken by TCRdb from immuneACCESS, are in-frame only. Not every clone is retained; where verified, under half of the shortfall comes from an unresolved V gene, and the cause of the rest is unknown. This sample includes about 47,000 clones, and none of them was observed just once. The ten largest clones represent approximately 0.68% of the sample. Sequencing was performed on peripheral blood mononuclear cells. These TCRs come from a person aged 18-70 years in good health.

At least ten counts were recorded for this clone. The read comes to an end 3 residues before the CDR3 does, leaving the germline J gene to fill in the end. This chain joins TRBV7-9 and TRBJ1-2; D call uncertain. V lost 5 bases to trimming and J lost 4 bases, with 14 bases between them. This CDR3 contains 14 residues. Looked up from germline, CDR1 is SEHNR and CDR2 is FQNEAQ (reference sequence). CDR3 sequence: CASSPGTEPYGYTF. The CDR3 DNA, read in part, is TGTGCCAGCAGCCCCGGTACAGAGCCCTATGGC.

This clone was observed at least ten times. CDR3 bases read: TGTGCCAGTACCTCTTTCCCGGGGGAGGTCTATGGC. It yields the protein CASTSFPGEVYG. The complete CDR3 reads CASTSFPGEVYGYTF. V and J are TRBV19 and TRBJ1-2; tentatively, D is TRBD1 (5 bases). The read halts 3 residues ahead of the CDR3 end, with the missing end drawn from the germline J gene. The germline V gene has CDR1 LNHDA and CDR2 SQIVND (reference sequence). This CDR3 contains 15 residues. The ends were cut back, 7 bases at V and 4 bases at J, with 19 bases in the middle.

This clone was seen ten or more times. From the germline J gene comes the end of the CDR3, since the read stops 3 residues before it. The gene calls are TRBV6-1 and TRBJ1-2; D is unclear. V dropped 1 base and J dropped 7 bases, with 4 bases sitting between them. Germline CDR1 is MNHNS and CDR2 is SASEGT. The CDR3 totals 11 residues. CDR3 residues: CASSEVVGYTF. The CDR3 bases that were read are TGTGCCAGCAGTGAAGTAGTTGGC.

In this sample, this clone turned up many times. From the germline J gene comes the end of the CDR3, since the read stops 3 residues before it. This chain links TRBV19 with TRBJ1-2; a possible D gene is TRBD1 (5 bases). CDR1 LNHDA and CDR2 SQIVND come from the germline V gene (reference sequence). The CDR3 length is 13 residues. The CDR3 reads CASSIAGPVSYTF. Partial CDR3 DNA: TGTGCCAGTAGTATTGCAGGGCCGGTAAGC.